This TCR beta chain was found in a study of T cells after yellow fever vaccination. Turning to the study itself: Fractions with few cells were prepared using SMART-Seq v4 Ultra Low Input.

Study results and caveats: Though weaker, the secondary response peaked faster, on day 5 versus 15. Contaminants from the bulk population, in the form of abundant clonotypes, could be found in FACS-sorted repertoires.

This clonotype was seen a few times. The target antigen is unknown. Synthesis of TCR cDNA relied on 5'RACE template switching, which attached a universal primer site and UMIs. TCRdb reprocessed the 5' RACE reads with MiXCR, giving one entry per CDR3 protein. The data contain fewer than 400,000 distinct CDR3 sequences, over 5% of them singletons. Germline V CDR1 and CDR2: MNHEY, SMNVEV (reference sequence). The CDR3 totals 12 residues. Between the trimmed V and J ends, which lost 3 bases and 14 bases, there was a span of 14 bases. The V gene is TRBV27, the J gene TRBJ2-1; the D gene is possibly TRBD2 (5 bases). The sample here was PBMCs, taken 5 days after the yellow fever booster vaccination. This receptor was obtained from a man between 25 and 39 years old who received the YFV17D yellow fever vaccine. The CDR3, as DNA: TGTGCCAGCAGTTTCCTAGAGGGCCGTAAGTTCTTC. Residues: CASSFLEGRKFF.